This T cell receptor (beta chain) was profiled in a study of blood T cell repertoires in COVID-19. Study as a whole: Some COVID-19 samples were acute and others convalescent; all came from the United States, Italy and Spain. Sources were T cells, B-cell-depleted T cells, or PBMCs; the material itself was cDNA or gDNA.

Per the study methods: Nucleated cell number was recorded as an estimate derived from reference gene primer amplification. Libraries were prepared by immunoSEQ multiplex PCR; TCRdb keeps only in-frame clonotypes and omits some of them. V, J and clone size are taken as reported in that table, and D and trimming were inferred from the DNA itself. The sample has around 140,000 clones, 80% to 90% seen once. Germline CDR1 is SGHDT and CDR2 is YYEEEE. V lost 4 bases to trimming and J lost 7 bases; unmatched junction nucleotides: 11. This CDR3 is built from 15 residues. What was sequenced was peripheral blood. The receptor comes from a man between 60 and 75 years old with active or convalescent COVID-19. The chain has TRBV5-6 and TRBJ1-5; 7 bases align to TRBD1. CDR3 residues: CASSLLTGHGQPQHF. DNA of the CDR3: TGTGCCAGCAGCCTCTTGACAGGGCATGGCCAGCCCCAGCATTTT.